The clone carrying this TCR beta chain was seen a handful of times. Its antigen is not identified. Donors sampled were nominally healthy, though unrecorded immune exposures were likely. Per germline, CDR1 SGHRS and CDR2 YFSETQ. V was clipped by 2 bases and J by 6 bases; unmatched bases: 1. The CDR3 is 14 residues long. This entry belongs to a study of cytomegalovirus exposure and HLA in healthy donors. Study in general: Prior work identified around 120 million unique TCR beta sequences in 150 million to 200 million T cells.

Study-wide points: Reported results showed that the classifier diagnosed cytomegalovirus status with high specificity and sensitivity.

PCR employed 60 Vbeta and 13 Jbeta primers. Assay used: immunoSEQ multiplex PCR; TCRdb lists only in-frame clones, some missing. The profile shows roughly 160,000 clones, 60% to 80% of them singletons. The material sequenced was PBMCs. The source of this sequence is a woman in her thirties or forties in good health and CMV-seropositive. The J gene is TRBJ2-1, the V gene TRBV5-1, with TRBD2 matching over 11 bases. The CDR3 sequence is CASSLTSGSNEQFF. DNA for the CDR3: TGCGCCAGCAGCTTAACTAGCGGGAGCAATGAGCAGTTCTTC.